Below, 17 T cell receptor beta chains from the same sample are listed, as sequenced in a study of control samples from healthy donors and cancer patients (dated by TCRdb to the early 2020s). Library preparation used the immunoSEQ multiplex PCR assay. TCRdb obtained this table from immuneACCESS and retained in-frame rearrangements with V and J assigned. These tables miss some clones; where compared with another copy, unresolved V genes account for less than half of the shortfall, and the remainder is unexplained. The sample table shows approximately 220,000 clones, and about 94% are seen once. The ten largest clones add up to 1.5% of the sample. Sequenced sample: blood. The receptors stem from a man over 45 in good health.

The chain combines TRBV28 with TRBJ1-4, with D tentatively TRBD1 (5 bases). Trimming stripped 11 bases from V and 0 bases from J, with 13 bases between. The CDR3 is made up of 14 amino acids. Looked up from germline, CDR1 is MDHEN and CDR2 is SYDVKM. CDR3 loop: CAARGDATNEKLFF. As DNA, the CDR3 is TGTGCCGCCCGGGGGGATGCAACTAATGAAAAACTGTTTTTT.

J is TRBJ2-4 and V is TRBV7-8; the D is unclear. Germline loops: CDR1 SGHVS, CDR2 FQNEAQ. V lost 5 bases and J 5 bases, leaving 7 bases between the germline ends. The CDR3 runs 12 residues. The CDR3 nucleotides are TGTGCCAGCAGCCCCTATCAAAACATTCAGTACTTC. Amino acids: CASSPYQNIQYF.

The V and J genes are TRBV18 and TRBJ1-1; D is unresolved. V was trimmed by 2 bases and J by 0 bases, leaving 7 bases between them. Germline lookup yields CDR1 KGHSH and CDR2 LQKENI. The CDR3 totals 14 residues. CDR3 region: CASSPSLLNTEAFF. CDR3 nucleotide sequence: TGTGCCAGCTCACCAAGCTTACTGAACACTGAAGCTTTCTTT.

The chain has TRBV10-3 and TRBJ1-1; the D gene is possibly TRBD1 (5 bases). Germline V gene sequence: CDR1 ENHRY, CDR2 SYGVKD. The CDR3 loop spans 13 amino acids. V lost 2 bases to trimming and J lost 4 bases, with 8 bases between them. The CDR3 region has the DNA TGTGCCATCAGTGAGGGACACCCCACTGAAGCTTTCTTT. It is translated as CAISEGHPTEAFF.

For the CDR3, the DNA is TGTGCCAGCAGGCTAGGGACAGGGTCTGAAGCTTTCTTT. Encoded protein: CASRLGTGSEAFF. The gene calls are TRBV12-3 or TRBV12-4 and TRBJ1-1, with 9 bases fitting TRBD1. The CDR3 runs to 13 residues. With V trimmed by 6 bases and J by 6 bases, 5 bases remained unmatched.

This sequence joins TRBV12-5 and TRBJ1-3; D remains ambiguous. CDR1 and CDR2 (germline): LGHNT, FRNRAP. This CDR3 has 16 residues. With 2 bases removed from V and 0 bases from J, the gap between germline ends came to 11 bases. The CDR3 bases are TGTGCTAGTGGTTTGTTTCAGACGTTCTCTGGAAACACCATATATTTT. This translates into CASGLFQTFSGNTIYF.

The chain is built from TRBV3-1 (or the pseudogene TRBV3-2) and TRBJ1-1; D is perhaps TRBD1 (5 bases). V lost 4 bases to trimming and J lost 10 bases, with 22 bases between them. This CDR3 has 15 amino acids. CDR1 LGHDT and CDR2 YNNKEL come from the germline V gene (reference sequence). CDR3 residues: CASSPSGPLSSGAFF. The CDR3 coding sequence is TGTGCCAGCAGCCCCTCGGGACCGCTAAGTAGTGGAGCTTTCTTT.

The chain combines TRBV5-8 with TRBJ1-2; no reliable D call. CDR3 length: 12 residues. The germline V gene encodes CDR1 SGHTS and CDR2 YDEGEE. V lost 5 bases to trimming and J lost 11 bases, with 16 bases between them. The chain's CDR3 is CASSYGLIGYTF. The CDR3 DNA is TGTGCCAGCAGTTATGGACTGATAGGATACACCTTC. Full variable domain (outside the CDR3, taken from reference TRBV5-8 and TRBJ1-2): EAGVTQSPTHLIKTRGQQATLRCSPISGHTSVYWYQQALGLGLQFLLWYDEGEERNRGNFPPRFSGRQFPNYSSELNVNALELEDSALYLCASSYGLIGYTFGSGTRLTVV.

DNA for the CDR3: TGTGCCAGCCTTGGGGACAGCCTCTCTGGGGCCAACGTCCTGACTTTC. It is translated as CASLGDSLSGANVLTF. The V gene is TRBV6-6, the J gene TRBJ2-6; 7 nucleotides match TRBD1. Germline V gene data show CDR1 as MNHNY and CDR2 as SVGAGI (reference sequence). This CDR3 has 16 residues. Trimming cost V 8 bases and J 0 bases; bases outside gene matches: 7.

This rearrangement joins TRBV19 to TRBJ1-6, with TRBD1 matching 7 bases. The germline V gene has CDR1 LNHDA and CDR2 SQIVND (reference sequence). Germline trimming cut 5 bases from V and 16 bases from J; bases unmatched to any gene: 14. The CDR3 is made up of 14 amino acids. The CDR3 region is CASSPRGTAASLHF. Written as DNA, the CDR3 is TGTGCCAGTAGTCCCAGGGGGACCGCGGCATCTCTCCACTTT.

The chain links TRBV6-5 to TRBJ1-2; D is possibly TRBD1 (6 bases). V was pared by 3 bases and J by 4 bases, with 12 bases between. Germline lookup yields CDR1 MNHEY and CDR2 SVGAGI. This CDR3 has 14 amino acids. CDR3 nucleotides: TGTGCCAGCAGTTATGGAGGACAGCCCTATGGCTACACCTTC. It is translated as CASSYGGQPYGYTF.

This chain connects TRBV9 to TRBJ2-2, with TRBD1 identical over 8 bases. The J segment lost 1 base and the V segment lost 1 base, leaving 6 bases of the junction unmatched. The length of the CDR3 is 17 residues. Germline CDR1 and CDR2: SGDLS and YYNGEE. The CDR3: CASSVNPDRENTGELFF. DNA for the CDR3: TGTGCCAGCAGCGTAAACCCGGACAGGGAGAACACCGGGGAGCTGTTTTTT.

The rearrangement joins TRBV4-1 to TRBJ2-5; 11 bases are a match to TRBD2. Germline V CDR1 and CDR2: MGHRA, YSYEKL. CDR3 size: 16 residues. Trimming at V came to 4 bases and at J to 2 bases, leaving 6 bases not matched to a gene. The CDR3 loop reads CASSLSSGGSQETQYF. The CDR3 nucleotides are TGCGCCAGCAGCCTGTCTAGCGGGGGGTCGCAAGAGACCCAGTACTTC.

V usage is TRBV18 and J usage is TRBJ1-2; D gene unclear. The V and J ends lost 2 bases and 4 bases respectively, with 11 bases between them. CDR3 length equals 14 residues. Looked up from germline, CDR1 is KGHSH and CDR2 is LQKENI. The CDR3 region has the DNA TGTGCCAGCTCACCAGAACTATTGACCTATGGCTACACCTTC. Protein sequence: CASSPELLTYGYTF.

V and J are TRBV19 and TRBJ1-3, with D uncertain. Germline V lookup: CDR1 LNHDA, CDR2 SQIVND (reference sequence). The CDR3 is made up of 13 amino acids. Between the trimmed V and J ends, which lost 3 bases and 0 bases, there was a span of 3 bases. The CDR3 bases are TGTGCCAGTAGTATCTCCTCTGGAAACACCATATATTTT. Amino acid sequence: CASSISSGNTIYF.

The CDR3 DNA is TGCGCCAGCAGCGAAGGACAGGGGGCCGGGGAGCAGTACGTC. This codes for CASSEGQGAGEQYV. The chain is built from TRBV5-1 and TRBJ2-7, with 11 bases identical to TRBD1. The V and J ends lost 4 bases and 7 bases, in that order; junction bases with no gene match: 7. This CDR3 contains 14 residues. Germline assignment: CDR1 SGHRS and CDR2 YFSETQ.

This chain connects TRBV7-6 to TRBJ2-1; TRBD1 matches at 10 bases. Per the germline V gene, CDR1 is SGHVS and CDR2 is FNYEAQ. This CDR3 contains 15 residues. With 2 bases clipped from V and 7 bases from J, the junction kept 5 bases outside the gene matches. The CDR3 sequence is CASSLQGQGINEQFF. In DNA, the CDR3 is TGTGCCAGCAGCTTACAGGGACAGGGGATTAATGAGCAGTTCTTC.